The 2 T cell receptor beta chains below come from one sample, sequenced in a study of cytomegalovirus exposure and HLA in healthy donors. In the PCR, 60 Vbeta and 13 Jbeta primers were used. Clones were sequenced by immunoSEQ multiplex PCR, and TCRdb holds only the in-frame ones, with some missing. The sample consists of more than 100,000 clones, roughly 79% of them appearing once. Specimen: PBMCs. The receptor source for this set is a woman younger than 30 in good health and CMV-seronegative.

The chain couples TRBV30 to TRBJ1-3; D not certain. CDR1 and CDR2 (germline): GTSNPN, SVGIG (reference sequence). V was clipped by 5 bases and J by 0 bases, with 17 bases between them. This CDR3 has 16 residues. The CDR3 region is CAWAGSLISSGNTIYF. The CDR3 region has the DNA TGTGCCTGGGCAGGTTCCCTTATCTCCTCTGGAAACACCATATATTTT. The full variable domain, in which reference TRBV30 and TRBJ1-3 provide the parts outside the CDR3, is SQTIHQWPATLVQPVGSPLSLECTVEGTSNPNLYWYRQAAGRGLQLLFYSVGIGQISSEVPQNLSASRPQDRQFILSSKKLLLSDSGFYLCAWAGSLISSGNTIYFGEGSWLTVV.

Notes on this clone: At one end, the junction sequence differs from germline, possibly due to a read error. V and J are TRBV29-1 and TRBJ2-1; TRBD2 matches at 13 bases. The CDR3 is 15 amino acids. From germline, CDR1 is SQVTM and CDR2 ANQGSEA. The DNA for the CDR3 is TGCAGCGTTGAAGATGGCCTTACTAGCGGGAGGGCCAGGGTCTTC. Translated, it gives CSVEDGLTSGRARVF.